Given below is one T cell receptor (beta chain) in context. For the second PCR, which ran for about 7 to 11 cycles, a sample-barcoded 5' primer and a J-beta primer mix were used. Each cDNA molecule was tagged by a template-switch adaptor that had 12 random nucleotides. Each CDR3 protein gets one entry after TCRdb re-called the 5' RACE reads with MiXCR. Altogether 1.2 million to 1.5 million distinct CDR3 sequences are present, around two fifths being singletons, with the ten largest covering 7% to 9.5%. These data come from a study of blood T cells in healthy people across ages. The germline gives CDR1 DFQATT, CDR2 SNEGSKA (reference sequence). This CDR3 contains 13 residues. V was pared by 8 bases and J by 0 bases, with 14 bases between. Isolation per sample recovered at least 6.5 million PBMCs.

J is TRBJ2-7 and V is TRBV20-1; D is unclear. The clonotype comes from a young woman in good health. The sequenced material came from blood. CDR3: CSSGSSPSYEQYF. The CDR3 DNA is TGCAGTTCCGGCAGCAGTCCCTCCTACGAGCAGTACTTC.